The clone carrying this T cell receptor (beta chain) was observed a few times. Its antigen is undetermined. Germline assignment: CDR1 SGHTA and CDR2 FQGNSA. The CDR3 length is 19 residues. After removal of 1 base from V and 0 bases from J, the junction contained 9 bases not matched to a gene. The sample originates from a study of beta chain features in type 1 diabetes. Across the whole study: Across all samples, over 85 million sorted cells were examined.

All of the isolated RNA was reverse transcribed, so expressed TCRB transcripts were sequenced. Profiled with immunoSEQ multiplex PCR; TCRdb holds only in-frame clones, not every one. The profile shows approximately 150,000 clones, less than 9.5% of them singletons. Study-level findings and limits: Naive, central memory and regulatory TCRB repertoires appeared more similar among patients than healthy donors. PCR, the amplification step, might favor shorter templates, equally in patients and controls. Across all four CD4+ subsets, people with type 1 diabetes showed modestly shorter TCRB CDR3s.

This chain links TRBV7-2 with TRBJ2-3, with 11 positions matching TRBD2. The sequence was obtained from a woman between 18 and 29 years old in good health. The specimen sequenced was central memory CD4+ T cells from blood. In nucleotides, the CDR3 is TGTGCCAGCAGCTTAGTGGCTAGCGGGGGGTCGACAAGCACAGATACGCAGTATTTT. Protein: CASSLVASGGSTSTDTQYF.